Below are 2 T cell receptor beta chains sequenced from a single sample in a study of T-cell reconstitution after alpha-beta-depleted transplantation in children. Unique molecular identifiers were incorporated during preparation of the TCRbeta library. TCRdb fed the PCR reads into MiXCR, producing one record per CDR3 protein. The sample has approximately 1,000,000 distinct CDR3 sequences; under 30% are singletons. Sequencing was performed on PBMCs, mostly from graft donor cells, taken 360 days after TCRalphabeta/CD19-depleted stem cell transplant. The receptors stem from a boy younger than two who had a stem cell transplant for SCID, so the T cells may come from the graft donor.

This chain uses TRBV2 with TRBJ2-1; TRBD1 or TRBD2 may be the D gene (5 bases each). V was cut by 8 bases and J by 2 bases, with 22 bases left in between. Germline CDR1 SNHLY, CDR2 FYNNEI. CDR3 length: 17 residues. In DNA form, the CDR3 reads TGTGCCAGCTTGACATACCCGGGGCGAAGGACCTACAATGAGCAGTTCTTC. Protein: CASLTYPGRRTYNEQFF.

V gene TRBV7-2 combines with J gene TRBJ1-1, with TRBD1 identical over 9 bases. Per germline, CDR1 SGHTA and CDR2 FQGNSA. V was pared by 5 bases and J by 5 bases, with 9 bases of the junction left unmatched. This CDR3 spans 15 amino acids. The CDR3, as DNA: TGTGCCAGCAGCCCCCGGACAGGGGATGGAACTGAAGCTTTCTTT. As protein: CASSPRTGDGTEAFF.